One sample yielded the 11 T cell receptor beta chains listed below, sequenced in a study of blood T cell repertoires in COVID-19. The repertoire was sequenced with immunoSEQ multiplex PCR; TCRdb's copy has only in-frame clones and lacks some. This sample has approximately 380,000 clones, with approximately 93% found just once. Material: PBMCs or T cells enriched from blood (not recorded which). These receptors all come from a woman aged 40 to 55 who had been exposed to COVID-19.

The chain uses TRBV19 and TRBJ1-4; 8 nucleotides line up with TRBD1. Unmatched junction bases numbered 7, after V lost 3 bases and J lost 13 bases. This CDR3 spans 13 amino acids. Germline V gene data show CDR1 as LNHDA and CDR2 as SQIVND (reference sequence). The CDR3 sequence: CASSISGQGGLFF. The CDR3 nucleotides read TGTGCCAGTAGTATTTCTGGACAGGGCGGACTGTTTTTT.

The chain combines TRBV7-9 with TRBJ2-1; D ambiguous. Germline CDR1 reads SEHNR; CDR2 reads FQNEAQ (reference sequence). V gave up 0 bases and J gave up 9 bases, with 18 bases separating them. The CDR3 consists of 16 residues. For the CDR3, the DNA is TGTGCCAGCAGCTTAGCGCTTAATAGCCGGCCTACTGAGCAGTTCTTC. It is translated as CASSLALNSRPTEQFF.

The chain employs TRBV19 and TRBJ2-7; 9 bases align to TRBD2. Unmatched junction bases numbered 3, after V lost 6 bases and J lost 0 bases. Germline values: CDR1 LNHDA, CDR2 SQIVND (reference sequence). CDR3 length equals 14 residues. In nucleotides, the CDR3 is TGTGCCAGTAGCCGGACTAGCGACTCCTACGAGCAGTACTTC. It codes for CASSRTSDSYEQYF. Full variable domain (rest looked up from reference TRBV19 and TRBJ2-7): DGGITQSPKYLFRKEGQNVTLSCEQNLNHDAMYWYRQDPGQGLRLIYYSQIVNDFQKGDIAEGYSVSREKKESFPLTVTSAQKNPTAFYLCASSRTSDSYEQYFGPGTRLTVT.

The chain is built from TRBV7-9 and TRBJ1-5; D remains ambiguous. The length of the CDR3 is 15 residues. The germline V gene encodes CDR1 SEHNR and CDR2 FQNEAQ (reference sequence). Trimming cost V 3 bases and J 4 bases, with 13 bases left between them. The DNA of the CDR3 is TGTGCCAGCAGCTTCGCCGGACGGGAGAATCAGCCCCAGCATTTT. Protein product: CASSFAGRENQPQHF.

The chain uses TRBV23-1 and TRBJ2-1, with a weak D call TRBD1 (6 bases). TRBV23-1 falls under the ORF class, with uncertain function. The CDR3 sequence is 14 residues long. V was cut by 6 bases and J by 7 bases, with 16 bases left in between. The CDR3 region is CASRHQGTGNEQFF. The CDR3 DNA follows: TGCGCCAGCAGACACCAGGGGACGGGGAATGAGCAGTTCTTC.

J is TRBJ1-2 and V is TRBV12-3 or TRBV12-4, with D unclear. This CDR3 is 13 amino acids long. Trimming stripped 5 bases from V and 7 bases from J, with 14 bases between. DNA of the CDR3: TGTGCCAGCAGTATTCACGCGACTGGTGGCTACACCTTC. It specifies CASSIHATGGYTF.

The DNA of the CDR3 is TGTGCCAGTAGTATCGATAACGAGCGGAGATACAATGAGCAGTTCTTC. This codes for CASSIDNERRYNEQFF. V gene TRBV19 combines with J gene TRBJ2-1; D perhaps matches TRBD2 (5 bases). The ends were cut back, 3 bases at V and 4 bases at J, with 16 bases in the middle. This CDR3 spans 16 amino acids. CDR1 and CDR2 (germline): LNHDA, SQIVND (reference sequence). The entire variable domain, with the rest obtained from reference TRBV19 and TRBJ2-1, is as follows: DGGITQSPKYLFRKEGQNVTLSCEQNLNHDAMYWYRQDPGQGLRLIYYSQIVNDFQKGDIAEGYSVSREKKESFPLTVTSAQKNPTAFYLCASSIDNERRYNEQFFGPGTRLTVL.

V is TRBV20-1 and J is TRBJ2-7; D gene uncertain. Germline loops: CDR1 DFQATT, CDR2 SNEGSKA (reference sequence). V was trimmed by 3 bases and J by 2 bases, leaving 14 bases between them. The CDR3 runs 14 residues. CDR3: CSASRSQPPYEQYF. DNA of the CDR3: TGCAGTGCTAGTAGGTCACAGCCGCCCTACGAGCAGTACTTC.

A few counts support this clone. This sequence joins TRBV28 and TRBJ1-5; perhaps TRBD1 as D (5 bases). Germline V gene lookup returns CDR1 MDHEN and CDR2 SYDVKM. V lost 8 bases to trimming and J lost 1 base, with 12 bases between them. The CDR3 totals 14 residues. CDR3 residues: CASHGGYSNQPQHF. The CDR3 bases are TGTGCCAGCCACGGGGGGTACAGCAATCAGCCCCAGCATTTT. Full variable domain (missing parts from reference TRBV28 and TRBJ1-5): DVKVTQSSRYLVKRTGEKVFLECVQDMDHENMFWYRQDPGLGLRLIYFSYDVKMKEKGDIPEGYSVSREKKERFSLILESASTNQTSMYLCASHGGYSNQPQHFGDGTRLSIL.

This chain joins TRBV5-1 and TRBJ1-6; unclear D gene. The CDR3 is 13 amino acids. Germline V gives CDR1 SGHRS, CDR2 YFSETQ. The V end was cut by 1 base, the J end by 12 bases, with 11 bases between. The chain's CDR3 is CASSLFGVGPLHF. CDR3 DNA: TGCGCCAGCAGCTTGTTCGGGGTCGGACCCCTCCACTTT.

This chain connects TRBV20-1 to TRBJ2-1, with 9 bases aligning to TRBD2. After removal of 3 bases from V and 10 bases from J, the junction contained 7 bases not matched to a gene. This CDR3 comprises 13 residues. CDR1 is DFQATT, CDR2 SNEGSKA, per germline (reference sequence). The CDR3 here is CSASPSGKREQFF. As DNA, the CDR3 is TGCAGTGCTAGTCCTAGCGGGAAGCGGGAGCAGTTCTTC.